This is a list of T cell receptor beta chains from one sample in a study of blood T cells in healthy people across ages. TCRdb passed the 5' RACE reads through MiXCR, listing each CDR3 protein once. The table lists about 730,000 distinct CDR3 sequences, approximately 39% of them singletons. The sequenced material came from blood. These receptor sequences come from a woman aged 55-75 years in good health. Both conserved end residues are part of each CDR3. A D gene is named only where the DNA matches it firmly. The size entry is marked missing in some rows and otherwise reads once, few, many or a size class.

CDR3 DNA | CDR3 protein | J gene | clone size | V gene | D gene
TGCAGCGTTGGCCCCGGTAGCGGGGCAGTAGAGACCCAGTACTTC | CSVGPGSGAVETQYF | TRBJ2-5 | NA | TRBV29-1 | TRBD2
TGTGCCAGCAGCGCCCTCGAAGGGGGTTTTAATTCACCCCTCCACTTT | CASSALEGGFNSPLHF | TRBJ1-6 | NA | TRBV9 | NA
TGTGCCAGCAGCGGCCTGGACAGGGTGAGGACCTACAATGAGCAGTACTTC | CASSGLDRVRTYNEQYF | TRBJ2-7 | once | TRBV9 | TRBD1
TGCAGCGTAGCCGGACTATCCTACAATGAGCAGTACTTC | CSVAGLSYNEQYF | TRBJ2-7 | NA | TRBV29-1 | NA
TGTGCCACCAGTGATTTGCATAGCGAGACCCAGTACTTC | CATSDLHSETQYF | TRBJ2-5 | NA | TRBV24-1 | NA
TGTGCCAGCAGTGCCAGGACAGCTTCTAACTATGGCTACACCTTC | CASSARTASNYGYTF | TRBJ1-2 | NA | TRBV25-1 | NA
TGCAGCGCTCAACAGGGAGGGCGGGGCTATGCCTACACCTTC | CSAQQGGRGYAYTF | TRBJ1-2 | NA | TRBV29-1 | NA
TGCAGCGTCGTTAGCGGGAACACCTACGAGCAGTACTTC | CSVVSGNTYEQYF | TRBJ2-7 | NA | TRBV29-1 | TRBD2
TGTGCCAGCAGTCCAGGTGTGACTAATGAAAAACTGTTTTTT | CASSPGVTNEKLFF | TRBJ1-4 | few | TRBV6-2/TRBV6-3 | NA
TGTGCCAGCAGCTATAGTAGGCATGAGCAGTTCTTC | CASSYSRHEQFF | TRBJ2-1 | few | TRBV11-2 | NA
TGTGCCAGCAGCTCCGGGACAGGAAAAAACATTCAGTACTTC | CASSSGTGKNIQYF | TRBJ2-4 | few | TRBV11-3 | TRBD1
TGTGCCAGCAGTTTTGGGACTAGCGGTTACGAGCAGTACTTC | CASSFGTSGYEQYF | TRBJ2-7 | many | TRBV12-3/TRBV12-4 | TRBD2
TGTGCCAGCAACCCAGCGGACACAGATACGCAGTATTTT | CASNPADTDTQYF | TRBJ2-3 | NA | TRBV28 | NA
TGTGCCAGCAGCCAGCTTTTATGGGCACAGAACACTGAAGCTTTCTTT | CASSQLLWAQNTEAFF | TRBJ1-1 | NA | TRBV11-1 | NA
TGTGCCAGCAGCCAAGAACGGAGTGGCTACACCTTC | CASSQERSGYTF | TRBJ1-2 | few | TRBV14 | NA
TGCAGTGCTGCGAGGGCGGGAGGGCCTAATAATGAGCAGTTCTTC | CSAARAGGPNNEQFF | TRBJ2-1 | NA | TRBV20-1 | TRBD2
TGTGCCAGCAGTTTAGCGTTCTCCTGGACAGTCGACCCCTACGAGCAGTACTTC | CASSLAFSWTVDPYEQYF | TRBJ2-7 | NA | TRBV12-3/TRBV12-4 | NA
TGCAGTGCTATCGCAACGGGGGGGCATAGCTCCTACAATGAGCAGTTCTTC | CSAIATGGHSSYNEQFF | TRBJ2-1 | NA | TRBV20-1 | TRBD2
TGTGCCAGCAGCCATTTATTGGGGTACACTGAAGCTTTCTTT | CASSHLLGYTEAFF | TRBJ1-1 | NA | TRBV27 | NA
TGCAGTACGCTGGACGGAGCCTATAATTCACCCCTCCACTTT | CSTLDGAYNSPLHF | TRBJ1-6 | NA | TRBV20-1 | NA
TGTGCCAGCAGTAAAGGACTAGCGGGAGGCCAAGAGACCCAGTACTTC | CASSKGLAGGQETQYF | TRBJ2-5 | many | TRBV27 | TRBD2
TGCAGTGCTCTTCCACAGGTCACTAGCGGGAGGGCCGTCAGCCGTCGCAATGAGCAGTTCTTC | CSALPQVTSGRAVSRRNEQFF | TRBJ2-1 | NA | TRBV20-1 | TRBD2
TGTGCCAGCAGTTACCAACAAGGCACCTACGAGCAGTACTTC | CASSYQQGTYEQYF | TRBJ2-7 | few | TRBV6-6 | NA
TGTGCCAGCAGCCAAATGATATACAATGAGCAGTACTTC | CASSQMIYNEQYF | TRBJ2-7 | NA | TRBV3-1 | NA
TGCGCCAGCAGCTTGGAATCCGGCTCCTATAATTCACCCCTCCACTTT | CASSLESGSYNSPLHF | TRBJ1-6 | few | TRBV5-1 | NA
TGTGCCAGCAGCCGACGACTAGTGGGCGGGGGGGCCGTAGCCTACAATGAGCAGTTCTTC | CASSRRLVGGGAVAYNEQFF | TRBJ2-1 | NA | TRBV3-1 | TRBD2
TGTGTCAGCAGGACGCACTCGGGCGGGGGGGCACTTGAGCAGTTCTTC | CVSRTHSGGGALEQFF | TRBJ2-1 | once | TRBV12-3/TRBV12-4 | TRBD2
TGCAGTGCTAGGGACAGACAAAACATTCAGTACTTC | CSARDRQNIQYF | TRBJ2-4 | NA | TRBV20-1 | NA
TGTGCCAGCAGTCGTCGACCGGGACAGGGTCTGGAGGCCCGACTAGCGGGAGTTGAGACCCAGTACTTC | CASSRRPGQGLEARLAGVETQYF | TRBJ2-5 | NA | TRBV25-1 | TRBD2
TGTGCCAGCAGTGAAACGCCAGGGACCAAAAACATTCAGTACTTC | CASSETPGTKNIQYF | TRBJ2-4 | many | TRBV2 | NA
TGTGCCAGCAGTTCGAGCGGGTTTGGGTCCTACGAGCAGTACTTC | CASSSSGFGSYEQYF | TRBJ2-7 | few | TRBV28 | NA
TGCGCCAGCAGCCAAACTGACGGAAAAGAGACCCAGTACTTC | CASSQTDGKETQYF | TRBJ2-5 | once | TRBV4-1 | NA
TGTGCCAGCAGCCAGAGGGCAGAGTACGAGCAGTACTTC | CASSQRAEYEQYF | TRBJ2-7 | few | TRBV7-8 | NA
TGTGCCAGCAGCTCAAGACAGGACACAGATACGCAGTATTTT | CASSSRQDTDTQYF | TRBJ2-3 | NA | TRBV7-9 | NA
TGTGCCATCAGTGCCGACAGGGGTGATAGGGAGACCCAGTACTTC | CAISADRGDRETQYF | TRBJ2-5 | NA | TRBV10-3 | TRBD1
TGTGCCACCAGCACAAGATCGGGAGACTCAAGGGCTACGCAGTATTTT | CATSTRSGDSRATQYF | TRBJ2-3 | NA | TRBV15 | NA
TGCGCCAGCAGCTCTGGGGGGGGGACGAACACTGAAGCTTTCTTT | CASSSGGGTNTEAFF | TRBJ1-1 | NA | TRBV5-1 | NA
TGCAGTGCGCCCCTACAGGGGGTGAACACTGAAGCTTTCTTT | CSAPLQGVNTEAFF | TRBJ1-1 | few | TRBV20-1 | TRBD1
TGCCCCCCGGGGCGGACCCTCTGCGAGCAGTACTTC | CPPGRTLCEQYF | TRBJ2-7 | NA | TRBV27 | NA
TGCGCCAGCAGCTTGGTGCCGGGCGCAAACTACGAGCAGTACTTC | CASSLVPGANYEQYF | TRBJ2-7 | once | TRBV5-1 | NA
TGTGCCAGCAGCTTGATCGGGGGACAGGGGAATTCACCCCTCCACTTT | CASSLIGGQGNSPLHF | TRBJ1-6 | NA | TRBV7-3 | TRBD1
TGTGCCAGCAGTGGTGGACTAGCTAACGCCGGGGAGCTGTTTTTT | CASSGGLANAGELFF | TRBJ2-2 | NA | TRBV2 | TRBD2
TGCGCCAGCAGCCAAGAAGGGACAGGGAGAGAGACCCAGTTCTTC | CASSQEGTGRETQFF | TRBJ2-1 | few | TRBV4-3 | TRBD1
TGCAGTGCCCTAGTTTTCGATGAGCAGTACTTC | CSALVFDEQYF | TRBJ2-4 | NA | TRBV20-1 | NA
TGTGCCAGCAGCTCGACTAGCTCCCTCACAGATACGCAGTATTTT | CASSSTSSLTDTQYF | TRBJ2-3 | NA | TRBV11-3 | TRBD2
TGTGCCAGCTCACCTGCATCAATTGACACTGAAGCTTTCTTT | CASSPASIDTEAFF | TRBJ1-1 | NA | TRBV18 | NA
TGTGCCAGCAGTGGTAGCGGGAGGGCCTACGAGCAGTACTTC | CASSGSGRAYEQYF | TRBJ2-7 | NA | TRBV28 | TRBD2
TGTGCCAGCAGTTTAAGAGCGGGGGGGATTTTGTACTTC | CASSLRAGGILYF | TRBJ2-5 | NA | TRBV12-3/TRBV12-4 | TRBD2
TGCAGTGCTGGCAGTATCTCCTACGAGCAGTACTTC | CSAGSISYEQYF | TRBJ2-7 | NA | TRBV20-1 | NA
TGTGCCAGCAGTTCTGCTCCGGGACAGCCCTACAATGAGCAGTACTTC | CASSSAPGQPYNEQYF | TRBJ2-7 | NA | TRBV6-2/TRBV6-3 | TRBD1
TGTGCCAGCAGTTTATCCGCAGGGTCCAATCCCGAGCAGTACTTC | CASSLSAGSNPEQYF | TRBJ2-7 | NA | TRBV27 | NA
TGTGCCAGCAGTGGGGAGGTGACAGGGGGCGGCGAGCAGTACTTC | CASSGEVTGGGEQYF | TRBJ2-7 | few | TRBV27 | TRBD1
TGTGCCGGCAGCCAAGATCGAGACGGGGGGGCGGCCTACAATGAGCAGTTCTTC | CAGSQDRDGGAAYNEQFF | TRBJ2-1 | NA | TRBV4-2 | TRBD2
TGCAGTGCTAGAGAATCGGGGCCCACCGGGGAGCTGTTTTTT | CSARESGPTGELFF | TRBJ2-2 | few | TRBV20-1 | NA
TGCAGTGCTAGAGATTTGGGACAGGGAGGGAATGGCTACACCTTC | CSARDLGQGGNGYTF | TRBJ1-2 | once | TRBV20-1 | TRBD1
TGCAGCGTTGATCCGGTGGGCGGGGAGCTGTTTTTT | CSVDPVGGELFF | TRBJ2-2 | NA | TRBV29-1 | NA
TGTGCCAGCAGTATACAGGGGTGGTATGGCTACACCTTC | CASSIQGWYGYTF | TRBJ1-2 | many | TRBV12-3/TRBV12-4 | TRBD1
TGCAGTGCTAGAAGCGGGAGAAATAACAATGAGCAGTTCTTC | CSARSGRNNNEQFF | TRBJ2-1 | few | TRBV20-1 | TRBD2
TGTGCCAGCTCACCCACACAGGGAGCCAAAAACATTCAGTACTTC | CASSPTQGAKNIQYF | TRBJ2-4 | once | TRBV18 | NA